Listed here are 25 T cell receptor beta chains from one sample, sequenced in a study of the immune and genomic landscape of osteosarcoma. Osteosarcoma specimens were post-treatment primary, local recurrence and metastasis tumors from poor-prognosis patients. The data were produced by immunoSEQ multiplex PCR, yet TCRdb's version contains in-frame clones alone and is incomplete. The table includes roughly 4,600 clones, about three quarters detected once. Material: osteosarcoma tumor tissue from the lung. All receptors come from a human donor with osteosarcoma.

The chain employs TRBV30 and TRBJ2-5; D gene unclear. Germline V gene lookup returns CDR1 GTSNPN and CDR2 SVGIG (reference sequence). The germline V and J ends were trimmed by 2 bases and 7 bases, with 11 bases remaining between them. The CDR3 runs 12 residues. CDR3 sequence: CAWSPLWGTQYF. The DNA for the CDR3 is TGTGCCTGGAGTCCCCTCTGGGGGACCCAGTACTTC.

The chain has TRBV2 and TRBJ1-2, with D tentatively TRBD1 (5 bases). Trimming removed 7 bases from V and 5 bases from J, with 14 bases in between. Germline V gene sequence: CDR1 SNHLY, CDR2 FYNNEI. This CDR3 is built from 13 residues. DNA for the CDR3: TGTGCCAGCACCACAGACAGCCGATATGGCTACACCTTC. This sequence encodes CASTTDSRYGYTF.

The chain joins TRBV4-3 to TRBJ2-1, with 9 bases matching TRBD2. The CDR3 has 17 amino acids. The germline CDR1 and CDR2 sequences are LGHNA and YSLEER. The V segment lost 0 bases and the J segment 7 bases; nucleotides outside the gene matches: 10. The CDR3 spells CASSQDITSGFRNEQFF. Here the CDR3 DNA reads TGCGCCAGCAGCCAAGATATCACTAGCGGGTTTCGGAATGAGCAGTTCTTC.

This CDR3 is CASSIMGGDSYEQYF. CDR3 nucleotide sequence: TGTGCCAGTAGTATAATGGGCGGAGACTCCTACGAGCAGTACTTC. The chain employs TRBV19 and TRBJ2-7; D ambiguous. The CDR3 is made up of 15 amino acids. Germline CDR1 and CDR2: LNHDA and SQIVND (reference sequence). Deletions cut 2 bases from V and 0 bases from J, with 11 bases between.

The chain uses TRBV13 and TRBJ2-7, with 14 nucleotides matching TRBD2. Germline assignment: CDR1 PRHDT and CDR2 FYEKMQ (reference sequence). This CDR3 comprises 15 residues. V lost 4 bases, J lost 4 bases, and 3 bases stayed unmatched. The CDR3 sequence is CASSSGTSGGYEQYF. In DNA form, the CDR3 reads TGTGCCAGCAGCTCAGGGACTAGCGGGGGATACGAGCAGTACTTC.

V is TRBV11-3 and J is TRBJ1-1, with D possibly being TRBD1 (5 bases). This CDR3 is built from 15 residues. The germline gives CDR1 SGHNT, CDR2 YENEEA. Trimming removed 4 bases from V and 1 base from J, with 13 bases in between. CDR3 nucleotides: TGTGCCAGCAGCTCCCCTCGAGGGGCGAACACTGAAGCTTTCTTT. This codes for CASSSPRGANTEAFF.

The chain combines TRBV6-5 with TRBJ2-5; D is unclear. Germline CDR1 is MNHEY and CDR2 is SVGAGI. V was shortened by 5 bases and J by 5 bases, with 18 bases between the two germline ends. The CDR3 has 15 residues. The CDR3 here is CASSLKPPPRETQYF. In DNA, the CDR3 is TGTGCCAGCAGTCTAAAGCCTCCCCCAAGGGAGACCCAGTACTTC.

The chain couples TRBV5-1 to TRBJ2-7; tentative D call: TRBD2 (6 bases). CDR1 SGHRS and CDR2 YFSETQ come from the germline V gene. The CDR3 loop spans 18 amino acids. The V end was cut by 2 bases, the J end by 3 bases, with 24 bases between. The DNA for the CDR3 is TGCGCCAGCAGCTTTTGGGGGGACGAGACAGAAGACCTCTACGAGCAGTACTTC. As protein: CASSFWGDETEDLYEQYF.

The V call is TRBV27, the J call TRBJ1-5; 7 bases match TRBD1. The CDR3 runs to 15 residues. Per germline, CDR1 MNHEY and CDR2 SMNVEV (reference sequence). With 6 bases clipped from V and 3 bases from J, the junction kept 8 bases outside the gene matches. This chain's CDR3 is CASRASGGDNQPQHF. In DNA, the CDR3 is TGTGCCAGCAGGGCCTCAGGGGGGGACAATCAGCCCCAGCATTTT.

CDR3 coding DNA: TGTGCCAGCAGCGCCCAAGACCGAGCCTACGAGCAGTACTTC. Translation gives CASSAQDRAYEQYF. The rearrangement links TRBV9 to TRBJ2-7, with D hard to call. Germline V lookup: CDR1 SGDLS, CDR2 YYNGEE. The CDR3 spans 14 residues. Trimming shortened V by 3 bases and J by 2 bases, and 12 bases separated the two germline ends.

The gene calls are TRBV11-3 and TRBJ1-2, with TRBD1 identical over 8 bases. Germline lookup yields CDR1 SGHNT and CDR2 YENEEA. The CDR3 length is 17 residues. V lost 1 base and J lost 0; bases outside the gene matches: 7. The CDR3 sequence: CASSLVGTGVSNYGYTF. In DNA, the CDR3 is TGTGCCAGCAGCTTAGTCGGGACAGGCGTTTCTAACTATGGCTACACCTTC.

The CDR3 protein is CASSKEERAPNTGELFF. The CDR3 DNA sequence: TGTGCCAGCAGCAAAGAGGAGCGGGCCCCGAACACCGGGGAGCTGTTTTTT. The genes are TRBV21-1 and TRBJ2-2; the D call of TRBD2 is as the table states it, not checked on the DNA. TRBV21-1 has pseudogene status. The CDR3 is 17 amino acids.

A single count supports this clone. This chain links TRBV6-1 with TRBJ1-1; no clear D gene. CDR1 is MNHNS and CDR2 is SASEGT in the germline V gene. The CDR3 totals 13 residues. Trimming removed 2 bases from V and 5 bases from J, with 9 bases in between. CDR3 sequence: CASSESEATEAFF. The CDR3 DNA is TGTGCCAGCAGTGAAAGTGAGGCGACTGAAGCTTTCTTT.

The chain carries TRBV5-6 and TRBJ2-5, with 13 nucleotides matching TRBD2. The germline gives CDR1 SGHDT, CDR2 YYEEEE. V was pared by 2 bases and J by 4 bases, with 2 bases of the junction left unmatched. There are 15 residues in the CDR3. In nucleotides, the CDR3 is TGTGCCAGCAGCTTAAGACTAGCGGGAGGAGAGACCCAGTACTTC. Protein sequence: CASSLRLAGGETQYF.

The chain uses TRBV28 and TRBJ2-3; D might be TRBD2 (5 bases). The CDR3 runs 17 residues. V lost 4 bases and J lost 2, with 19 bases in between. Germline V lookup: CDR1 MDHEN, CDR2 SYDVKM. CDR3 amino acids: CASSSHRAEAITDTQYF. CDR3 sequence (DNA): TGTGCCAGCAGTTCCCACAGAGCGGAAGCCATCACAGATACGCAGTATTTT.

The V gene is TRBV18, the J gene TRBJ2-1; D not resolved. The V end was cut by 4 bases, the J end by 0 bases, with 7 bases between. The CDR3 totals 14 residues. Germline V CDR1 and CDR2: KGHSH, LQKENI. CDR3 loop: CASSLVSSYNEQFF. DNA for the CDR3: TGTGCCAGCTCACTGGTGAGCTCCTACAATGAGCAGTTCTTC. Full variable domain (remainder filled in from reference TRBV18 and TRBJ2-1): NAGVMQNPRHLVRRRGQEARLRCSPMKGHSHVYWYRQLPEEGLKFMVYLQKENIIDESGMPKERFSAEFPKEGPSILRIQQVVRGDSAAYFCASSLVSSYNEQFFGPGTRLTVL.

The V call is TRBV9, the J call TRBJ1-1; D not certain. The CDR3 is 13 amino acids. Between the trimmed V and J ends, which lost 4 bases and 1 base, there was a span of 8 bases. Germline CDR1 reads SGDLS; CDR2 reads YYNGEE. The CDR3 nucleotides read TGTGCCAGCAGCTATGGGGAGAACACTGAAGCTTTCTTT. This translates into CASSYGENTEAFF.

This clone was recorded a few times. The chain recombines TRBV10-1 with TRBJ2-2; 11 bases map to TRBD2. V trimming: 5 bases; J trimming: 2 bases; junction bases outside the gene matches: 1. Germline loops: CDR1 WNHNN, CDR2 SYGVQD (reference sequence). The CDR3 length is 15 residues. This CDR3 is CASSTSGRNTGELFF. CDR3 DNA sequence: TGCGCCAGCAGTACTAGCGGGAGAAACACCGGGGAGCTGTTTTTT.

In this sample, this clone turned up a few times. The chain is built from TRBV18 and TRBJ1-2; TRBD1 matches 8 bases. Trimming removed 6 bases from V and 1 base from J; junction bases left unmatched: 10. The CDR3 runs 16 residues. The germline CDR1 and CDR2 sequences are KGHSH and LQKENI. CDR3 DNA sequence: TGTGCCAGCTCGCCCGGGACAGGCGGGTTTAACTATGGCTACACCTTC. Protein: CASSPGTGGFNYGYTF.

The chain has TRBV11-2 and TRBJ2-5, with 7 bases aligning to TRBD2. The better agreement between TRBJ2-7 and the DNA end casts doubt on the J call. The CDR3 spans 14 residues. Per germline, CDR1 SGHAT and CDR2 FQNNGV. CDR3 region: CASSLDGGDYEQYF. The CDR3 coding sequence is TGTGCCAGCAGCTTAGATGGGGGGGACTACGAGCAGTACTTC.

The rearrangement links TRBV5-4 to TRBJ2-7; D is perhaps TRBD1 or TRBD2 (5 bases each). This CDR3 spans 18 amino acids. The V gene lost 0 bases and the J gene lost 2 bases, with 21 bases spanning the gap. CDR1 and CDR2 from the germline V gene are SGHNT and YYREEE (reference sequence). The CDR3 DNA follows: TGTGCCAGCAGCTTGGCCCACAGCCAGGGACCCCTCCCCTACGAGCAGTACTTC. It encodes CASSLAHSQGPLPYEQYF. Full variable domain (remainder filled in from reference TRBV5-4 and TRBJ2-7): ETGVTQSPTHLIKTRGQQVTLRCSSQSGHNTVSWYQQALGQGPQFIFQYYREEENGRGNFPPRFSGLQFPNYSSELNVNALELDDSALYLCASSLAHSQGPLPYEQYFGPGTRLTVT.

The V and J genes are TRBV9 and TRBJ1-3; D gene unclear. Trimming took off 0 bases at V and 0 bases at J, with 10 bases between the two ends. Germline loops: CDR1 SGDLS, CDR2 YYNGEE. This CDR3 comprises 16 residues. The CDR3 spells CASSVGQAYSGNTIYF. In nucleotides, the CDR3 is TGTGCCAGCAGCGTAGGGCAGGCCTACTCTGGAAACACCATATATTTT. The full variable domain, with the rest looked up from reference TRBV9 and TRBJ1-3, is DSGVTQTPKHLITATGQRVTLRCSPRSGDLSVYWYQQSLDQGLQFLIQYYNGEERAKGNILERFSAQQFPDLHSELNLSSLELGDSALYFCASSVGQAYSGNTIYFGEGSWLTVV.

The chain has TRBV15 and TRBJ2-1; TRBD2 matches 7 bases. Unmatched junction bases numbered 12, after V lost 0 bases and J lost 4 bases. CDR1 is LNHNV and CDR2 is YYDKDF in the germline V gene (reference sequence). This CDR3 comprises 18 residues. Here the CDR3 DNA reads TGTGCCACCAGCAGAGAGGGTGCTAGCGGATGGGGTTACAATGAGCAGTTCTTC. Translated, it gives CATSREGASGWGYNEQFF.

This clone has only one observation. The chain joins TRBV5-1 to TRBJ2-2, with 16 bases matching TRBD2. The CDR3 covers 16 residues. Germline V gene lookup returns CDR1 SGHRS and CDR2 YFSETQ. The V segment lost 4 bases and the J segment 6 bases; nucleotides outside the gene matches: 3. The DNA of the CDR3 is TGCGCCAGCAGCGATGGGACTAGCGGGAGGGCCGGGGAGCTGTTTTTT. Translation gives CASSDGTSGRAGELFF. The variable domain in full, completed from reference TRBV5-1 and TRBJ2-2, reads KAGVTQTPRYLIKTRGQQVTLSCSPISGHRSVSWYQQTPGQGLQFLFEYFSETQRNKGNFPGRFSGRQFSNSRSEMNVSTLELGDSALYLCASSDGTSGRAGELFFGEGSRLTVL.

The rearrangement uses TRBV5-1 and TRBJ2-5; 7 nucleotides line up with TRBD2. V shed 3 bases and J 4 bases; nucleotides not matched to a gene: 15. Looked up from germline, CDR1 is SGHRS and CDR2 is YFSETQ. The CDR3 spans 17 residues. CDR3 sequence (DNA): TGCGCCAGCAGCTCCCAAGGGGTTCAAGCGGGACGAGAGACCCAGTACTTC. This translates into CASSSQGVQAGRETQYF.